These 2 T cell receptor beta chains originate from one sample sequenced in a study of shared clonotypes between healthy human individuals. Repertoires were generated with immunoSEQ multiplex PCR, while TCRdb's copy carries only in-frame clones and drops some. Here the sample spans 1.5 million to 2.5 million clones, about 95% being singletons. Selected positively for CCR7 and CD45RO-negative, naive CD8 cells excluded terminally differentiated effector memory CD45RA+ cells. Specimen: naive CD8+ T cells sorted from blood. These receptors originate from a man in his late teens or twenties in good health.

The chain carries TRBV13 and TRBJ1-1; maybe TRBD1 (5 bases). The CDR3 has 14 amino acids. V lost 3 bases, J lost 4 bases, and 12 bases lay in between. Germline values: CDR1 PRHDT, CDR2 FYEKMQ (reference sequence). The CDR3 nucleotides are TGTGCCAGCAGCTTGGGGCGCGTAGGCACTGAAGCTTTCTTT. Its translation is CASSLGRVGTEAFF.

The V and J genes are TRBV9 and TRBJ2-1; possible D gene TRBD1, 5 bases. Looked up from germline, CDR1 is SGDLS and CDR2 is YYNGEE. The CDR3 spans 17 residues. The ends were cut back, 2 bases at V and 4 bases at J, with 19 bases in the middle. DNA for the CDR3: TGTGCCAGCAGCGTTAGGGCAGGGTCATCGGTTTACAATGAGCAGTTCTTC. Protein: CASSVRAGSSVYNEQFF.